This T cell receptor (beta chain) comes out of a study of T cell responses to AZD1222 COVID-19 vaccine. Study results and limitations: Seropositive at baseline were only 5 or 6 AZD1222 recipients.

Germline V gene lookup returns CDR1 MGHRA and CDR2 YSYEKL. Trimming took 3 bases from V and 6 from J; bases not matched to a gene: 6. The CDR3 runs 14 residues. Analysis merged second doses at about 4 or about 12 weeks. Generated by immunoSEQ multiplex PCR, the TCRdb table keeps only in-frame clones and is missing some. The repertoire consists of 120,000 to 150,000 clones, with about nine tenths occurring once and the leading ten covering under 2%. Worth noting for this clone: Its antigen remains unidentified.

The chain carries TRBV4-1 and TRBJ2-3, with TRBD2 matching over 7 bases. The sequence was obtained from an adult who received the AZD1222 COVID-19 vaccine. The input for sequencing was peripheral blood, taken 28 days after the second AZD1222 dose. The CDR3 region is CASSQGGSWDTQYF. The CDR3 DNA is TGCGCCAGCAGCCAGGGGGGGAGCTGGGATACGCAGTATTTT.